This T cell receptor (beta chain) was found in a study of T cells after yellow fever vaccination. Findings and limits, study-wide: A small proportion of clonotypes was detected in both the CD4 and CD8 compartments. Abundant clonotypes from the bulk population could contaminate FACS-sorted repertoires. Re-detected after boosting: most primary clones, 96% of CD4 and 88% of CD8.

This clonotype was found a few times. Its antigen is as yet unknown. V was pared by 2 bases and J by 6 bases, with 12 bases between. This CDR3 comprises 14 residues. Germline CDR1 and CDR2: SGHVS and FNYEAQ. 5'RACE template switching added a universal primer site and UMIs to TCR cDNA. TCRdb recomputed calls from the 5' RACE reads with MiXCR, one row per CDR3 protein. Of some 350,000 distinct CDR3 sequences in the sample, over 4% are singletons; the top ten hold around 24%. The rearrangement links TRBV7-6 to TRBJ2-3, with a tentative D call TRBD1 (5 bases). This clonotype was sampled from a man aged 18 to 35 who received the YFV17D yellow fever vaccine. This sample comprised PBMCs, obtained 5 days after the yellow fever booster vaccination. This CDR3 reads CASSLILGDDTQYF. CDR3 bases: TGTGCCAGCAGCTTAATATTAGGGGATGATACGCAGTATTTT. The entire variable domain, with the rest obtained from reference TRBV7-6 and TRBJ2-3, is as follows: GAGVSQSPRYKVTKRGQDVALRCDPISGHVSLYWYRQALGQGPEFLTYFNYEAQQDKSGLPNDRFSAERPEGSISTLTIQRTEQRDSAMYRCASSLILGDDTQYFGPGTRLTVL.